The clone carrying this T cell receptor beta chain came up a few times. The data derive from a study of tumor-infiltrating lymphocytes in localized non-small cell lung cancer. The germline gives CDR1 SGHAT, CDR2 FQNNGV. J gave up 0 bases and V 2 bases, and 12 bases lay outside the gene matches. This CDR3 is 19 amino acids long. The assay was immunoSEQ multiplex PCR, and TCRdb's table has in-frame clones only and misses some. The profile shows several thousand clones, 65% of them singletons. The rearrangement links TRBV11-2 to TRBJ2-3; 9 nucleotides line up with TRBD2. This TCR was recovered from a human donor with non-small cell lung cancer. Sequences were obtained from uninvolved lung tissue not adjacent to the tumor. CDR3 sequence (DNA): TGTGCCAGCAGCTTATTAACAGCGGGGGGCCTCATGAGCACAGATACGCAGTATTTT. Protein sequence: CASSLLTAGGLMSTDTQYF.